This T cell receptor beta chain appears in the sequencing data of a study of blood T cell repertoires in COVID-19. Study information: Whether acute or convalescent, the COVID-19 samples came from the United States, Italy and Spain. T cells, B-cell-depleted T cells, or PBMCs supplied cDNA or gDNA.

How the authors handled the data: Reference gene primer amplification gave nucleated cell count estimates. Method: immunoSEQ multiplex PCR; TCRdb's copy keeps in-frame clones and lacks some. V, J and clone size were drawn from that table, and D and trimming were deduced from the DNA. The sample holds approximately 250,000 clones, 75% to 90% seen once. The germline V gene encodes CDR1 MNHEY and CDR2 SVGEGT. V lost 0 bases to trimming and J lost 0 bases, with 8 bases between them. The CDR3 runs to 15 residues. This TCR came from a man in his sixties who had recovered from COVID-19. Material: peripheral blood. The chain has TRBV6-2 or TRBV6-3 and TRBJ1-2, with no clear D. CDR3 region: CASSYSRITNYGYTF. The CDR3 DNA reads as TGTGCCAGCAGTTACTCGAGGATCACTAACTATGGCTACACCTTC.